Listed here are 3 T cell receptor beta chains from one sample, sequenced in a study of early T cells in non-severe SARS-CoV-2 infection. TCRdb fed the 5' RACE reads into MiXCR, producing one record per CDR3 protein. The table lists tens of thousands of distinct CDR3 sequences, more than 9% of them singletons, with about 4.4% in the top ten. Sequenced input: whole blood. These receptors were obtained from an adult who was a healthcare worker with PCR-confirmed SARS-CoV-2 infection or an uninfected control (not recorded which).

This clonotype was seen at least ten times. This CDR3 reads CASSPRLAGAYEQYF. The CDR3 DNA follows: TGTGCCAGTAGTCCAAGACTAGCGGGTGCCTACGAGCAGTACTTC. The chain is built from TRBV19 and TRBJ2-7; TRBD2 aligns across 10 bases. Losses at the gene ends were 5 bases for V and 2 bases for J; bases not matched to a gene: 6. Looked up from germline, CDR1 is LNHDA and CDR2 is SQIVND (reference sequence). The CDR3 length is 15 residues.

The V call is TRBV5-1, the J call TRBJ2-1; TRBD2 aligns across 11 bases. The V and J ends lost 4 bases and 5 bases, in that order; junction bases with no gene match: 5. There are 15 residues in the CDR3. CDR1 is SGHRS, CDR2 YFSETQ, per germline. The CDR3 loop is CASSAGLAVDNEQFF. CDR3 DNA sequence: TGCGCCAGCAGCGCGGGACTAGCGGTAGACAATGAGCAGTTCTTC. Full variable domain (rest looked up from reference TRBV5-1 and TRBJ2-1): KAGVTQTPRYLIKTRGQQVTLSCSPISGHRSVSWYQQTPGQGLQFLFEYFSETQRNKGNFPGRFSGRQFSNSRSEMNVSTLELGDSALYLCASSAGLAVDNEQFFGPGTRLTVL.

The chain combines TRBV7-2 with TRBJ2-2; perhaps D is TRBD1 or TRBD2 (6 bases each). V lost 5 bases and J 3 bases, leaving 16 bases between the germline ends. Germline V gene lookup returns CDR1 SGHTA and CDR2 FQGNSA. This CDR3 is built from 16 residues. CDR3 sequence reads: CASSPRWGAYTGELFF. DNA for the CDR3: TGTGCCAGCAGCCCCCGATGGGGGGCTTACACCGGGGAGCTGTTTTTT.